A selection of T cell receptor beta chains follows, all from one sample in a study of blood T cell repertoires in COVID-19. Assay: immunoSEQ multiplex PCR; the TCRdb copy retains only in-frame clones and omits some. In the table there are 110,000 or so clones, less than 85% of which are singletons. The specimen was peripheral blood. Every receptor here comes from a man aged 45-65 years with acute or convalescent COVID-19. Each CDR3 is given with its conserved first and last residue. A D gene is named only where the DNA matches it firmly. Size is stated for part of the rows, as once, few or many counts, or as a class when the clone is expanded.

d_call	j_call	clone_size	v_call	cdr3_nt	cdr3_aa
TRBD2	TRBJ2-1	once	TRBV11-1	TGTGCCAGCAGCATGGGACTAGCGGGGGCCAATGAGCAGTTCTTC	CASSMGLAGANEQFF
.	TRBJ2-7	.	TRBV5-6	TGTGCCAGCAGCAAGGACAGCTACGAGCAGTACTTC	CASSKDSYEQYF
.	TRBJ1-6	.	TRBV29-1	TGCAGCGTTGGTCCGGGGTACAATTCACCCCTCCACTTT	CSVGPGYNSPLHF
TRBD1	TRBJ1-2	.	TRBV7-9	TGTGCCAGCAGCCCGCTCGGACAGGGGTTCGGCTACACCTTC	CASSPLGQGFGYTF
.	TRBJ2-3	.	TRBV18	TGTGCCAGCTCACCATTACGGCTCGGGAGTCCCACAGATACGCAGTATTTT	CASSPLRLGSPTDTQYF
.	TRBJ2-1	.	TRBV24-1	TGTGCCACCAGTGATTTGCCGTACAATGAGCAGTTCTTC	CATSDLPYNEQFF
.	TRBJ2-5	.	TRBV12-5	TGTGCTAGTGGTTTGGCCGCCCAGGGTTCCGGACAAGAGACCCAGTACTTC	CASGLAAQGSGQETQYF
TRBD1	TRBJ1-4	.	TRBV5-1	TGCGCCAGCAGCTGGACAGGGATGGGCTCTAATGAAAAACTGTTTTTT	CASSWTGMGSNEKLFF
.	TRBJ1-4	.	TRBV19	TGTGCCAGTAGTATAGTCTCGGGAAAACTGTTTTTT	CASSIVSGKLFF
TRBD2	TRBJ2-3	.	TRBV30	TGTGCCTGGAGTACACTAGCGTTGGGCACAGATACGCAGTATTTT	CAWSTLALGTDTQYF
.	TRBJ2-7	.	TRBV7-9	TGTGCCACCCGGGAACCCTATTCCTACGAGCAGTACTTC	CATREPYSYEQYF
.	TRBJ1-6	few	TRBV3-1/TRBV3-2	TGTGCCAGCAGCCAGGGCGCAGGGAGGGGAGCCCTCCACTTT	CASSQGAGRGALHF
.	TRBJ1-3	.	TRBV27	TGTGCCAGCAGTTCAGGACACGGAGGGGGAAACACCATATATTTT	CASSSGHGGGNTIYF
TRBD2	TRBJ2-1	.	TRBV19	TGTGCCAGTAGCCTTTTCTATCAGCGGGAGGTAAATGAGCAGTTCTTC	CASSLFYQREVNEQFF
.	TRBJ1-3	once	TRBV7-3	TGTGCCAGCAGCCCTCAGGGTGAAGCTGGAAACACCATATATTTT	CASSPQGEAGNTIYF
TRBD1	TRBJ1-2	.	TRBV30	TGTGCCTGGAGTGCCGGGACAGGGGGCGGCTACACCTTC	CAWSAGTGGGYTF
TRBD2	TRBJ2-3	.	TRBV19	TGTGCCAGTAGTATGGGCGGGGGGGCCACAGATACGCAGTATTTT	CASSMGGGATDTQYF
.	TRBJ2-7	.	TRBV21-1	TGTGCCAGCAGCACGTCACAGGTAGAGGAGTACGAGCAGTACTTC	CASSTSQVEEYEQYF
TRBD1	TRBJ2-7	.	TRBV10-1	TGCGCCAGCAGTGAGTATGATTGGACAGGAAACTCCTACGAGCAGTACTTC	CASSEYDWTGNSYEQYF
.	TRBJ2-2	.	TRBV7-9	TGTGCCAGCAGCCCGGGACTCGGGGAGCTGTTTTTT	CASSPGLGELFF
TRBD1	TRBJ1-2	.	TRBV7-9	TGTGCCAGCAGCTACGGGACAGGCGGCTACACCTTC	CASSYGTGGYTF
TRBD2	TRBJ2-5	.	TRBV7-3	TGTGCCAGCAGCTTAAGTGGCAGGGAGGGAGAGACCCAGTACTTC	CASSLSGREGETQYF
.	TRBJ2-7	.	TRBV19	TGTGCCAGTGCTACAGGCCCCAGGATCTACGAGCAGTACTTC	CASATGPRIYEQYF
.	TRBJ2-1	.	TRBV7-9	TGTGCCAGCAGCTTATTAAGGGGCCAGTCAGGCAATGAGCAGTTCTTC	CASSLLRGQSGNEQFF
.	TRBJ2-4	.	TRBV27	TGTGCCAGCCTTGACAGGACCAAAAACATTCAGTACTTC	CASLDRTKNIQYF
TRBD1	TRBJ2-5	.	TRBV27	TGTGCCAGCAGTTTAACAGGGGGCGTCGTGGAGACCCAGTACTTC	CASSLTGGVVETQYF
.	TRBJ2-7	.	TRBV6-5	TGTGCCAGCAGCCGAGACAGGTCGGGTTCCTACGAGCAGTACTTC	CASSRDRSGSYEQYF
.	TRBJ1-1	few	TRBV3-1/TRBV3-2	TGTGCCAGCAGCCAAGATTTTTGGCAGGTGGTCTTGGTTACTGAAGCTTTCTTT	CASSQDFWQVVLVTEAFF
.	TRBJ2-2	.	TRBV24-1	TGTGCCACCAGTGATCCAACCCGCGCCGGGGAGCTGTTTTTT	CATSDPTRAGELFF
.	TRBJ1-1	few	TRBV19	TGTGCCAGTAGTGGCCAAAGGGGCACTGAAGCTTTCTTT	CASSGQRGTEAFF
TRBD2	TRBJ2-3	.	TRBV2	TGTGCCAGCAGTGATAGCGGGAGAAGGACAGATACGCAGTATTTT	CASSDSGRRTDTQYF
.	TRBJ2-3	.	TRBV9	TGTGCCAGCAGCGTAGCGGGGATTAACACAGATACGCAGTATTTT	CASSVAGINTDTQYF
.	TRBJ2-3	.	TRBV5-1	TGCGCCAGCAGCGGCAGATACACAGATACGCAGTATTTT	CASSGRYTDTQYF
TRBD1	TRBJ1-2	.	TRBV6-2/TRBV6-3	TGTGCCAGCAGCCTCCGGGACAGCTATGGCTACACCTTC	CASSLRDSYGYTF
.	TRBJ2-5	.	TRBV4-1	TGCGCCAGCAGCGGACTCCAAGAGACCCAGTACTTC	CASSGLQETQYF
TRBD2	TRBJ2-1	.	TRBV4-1	TGCGCCAGCAGCAAGGGACTAACCCTCTACAATGAGCAGTTCTTC	CASSKGLTLYNEQFF
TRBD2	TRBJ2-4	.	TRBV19	TGTGCCAGTACCCCCGGGGGGGCGAGGGCCATAAGAGCCAAAAACATTCAGTACTTC	CASTPGGARAIRAKNIQYF
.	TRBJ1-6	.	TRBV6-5	TGTGCCAGCAGTTACGTGGGGGGGAATTCACCCCTCCACTTT	CASSYVGGNSPLHF
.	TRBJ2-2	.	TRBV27	TGTGCCAGCAGTTTATCAGCGTTGCCCGGGGAGCTGTTTTTT	CASSLSALPGELFF
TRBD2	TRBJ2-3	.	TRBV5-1	TGCGCCAGCAGCTTGTCTAGCGGGGGCCGTAGAGATACGCAGTATTTT	CASSLSSGGRRDTQYF
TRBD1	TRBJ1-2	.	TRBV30	TGTGCCTGGAGTGCCAGGGGGCCCAATGGCTACACCTTC	CAWSARGPNGYTF
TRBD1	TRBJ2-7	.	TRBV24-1	TGTGCCACCTCCCCAGGGGGCTATTACGAGCAGTACTTC	CATSPGGYYEQYF
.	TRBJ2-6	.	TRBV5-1	TGCGCCAGCAGCTTGGTAGGCGGGGTGCTCTCTGGGGCCAACGTCCTGACTTTC	CASSLVGGVLSGANVLTF
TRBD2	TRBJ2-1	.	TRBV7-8	TGTGCCAGCAGCCCTAAAAGGCCGGGACTAGCGGCTAACAATGAGCAGTTCTTC	CASSPKRPGLAANNEQFF
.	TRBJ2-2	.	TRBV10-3	TGTGCCATCAGTGAGTCGGGACAACCCAGGGTTAACGGGGAGCTGTTTTTT	CAISESGQPRVNGELFF
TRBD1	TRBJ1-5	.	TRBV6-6	TGTGCCAGCAGTTATGGGACAGGGGATCAGCCCCAGCATTTT	CASSYGTGDQPQHF
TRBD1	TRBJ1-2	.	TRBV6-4	TGTGCCAGCAGTGACCCCCTGGACAGGGGAAGTGGCTACACCTTC	CASSDPLDRGSGYTF
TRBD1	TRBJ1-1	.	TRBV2	TGTGCCAGCAGTGATGACAGGGCAAACACTGAAGCTTTCTTT	CASSDDRANTEAFF
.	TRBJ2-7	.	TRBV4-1	TGCGCCAGCAGCCAAATGGGGGGGCGGCAGATAGACCCCTACGAGCAGTACTTC	CASSQMGGRQIDPYEQYF
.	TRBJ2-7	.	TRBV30	TGTGCCTGGAGTGTTTCGGTCTCCTACGAGCAGTACTTC	CAWSVSVSYEQYF
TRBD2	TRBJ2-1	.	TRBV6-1	TGTGCCAGCAGTGAAGCGGCCGGGGGGTCCTACAATGAGCAGTTCTTC	CASSEAAGGSYNEQFF
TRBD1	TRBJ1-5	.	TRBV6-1	TGTGCCAGCAGTGAAGACGGAACAGGGGTCGTTCAGCCCCAGCATTTT	CASSEDGTGVVQPQHF
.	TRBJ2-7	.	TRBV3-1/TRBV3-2	TGTGCCAGCAGCCAAGATGAACTGCGAGCCGTCTACGAGCAGTACTTC	CASSQDELRAVYEQYF